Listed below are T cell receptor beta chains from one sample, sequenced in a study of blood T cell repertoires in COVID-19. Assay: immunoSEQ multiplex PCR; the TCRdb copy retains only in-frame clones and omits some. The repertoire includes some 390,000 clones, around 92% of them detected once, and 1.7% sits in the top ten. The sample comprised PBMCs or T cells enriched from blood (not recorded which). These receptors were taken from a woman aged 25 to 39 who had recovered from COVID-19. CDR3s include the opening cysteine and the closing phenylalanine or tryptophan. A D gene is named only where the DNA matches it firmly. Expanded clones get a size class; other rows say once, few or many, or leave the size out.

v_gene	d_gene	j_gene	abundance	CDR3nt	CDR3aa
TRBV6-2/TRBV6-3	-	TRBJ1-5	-	TGTGCCAGCAGCCCACAGATATATAGCAATCAGCCCCAGCATTTT	CASSPQIYSNQPQHF
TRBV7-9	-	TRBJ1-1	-	TGTGCCAGCTTGAACAGGACAGCGAACACTGAAGCTTTCTTT	CASLNRTANTEAFF
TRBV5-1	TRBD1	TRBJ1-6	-	TGCGCCAGCAGCTGGGGGGACAGGTACAGTTCACCCCTCCACTTT	CASSWGDRYSSPLHF
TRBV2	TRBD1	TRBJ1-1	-	TGTGCCAGCAGTGTCAATGGACAGGGTACTTTCTTT	CASSVNGQGTFF
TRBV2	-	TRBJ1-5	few	TGTGCCAGCAGTGAACGTACAGGGATCCAGCCCCAGCATTTT	CASSERTGIQPQHF
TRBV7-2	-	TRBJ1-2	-	TGTGCCAGCAGCTTACCAGGGAACTATGGCTACACCTTC	CASSLPGNYGYTF
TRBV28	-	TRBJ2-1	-	TGTGCCAGCAGTCTGGACACGAGCTCCTACAATGAGCAGTTCTTC	CASSLDTSSYNEQFF
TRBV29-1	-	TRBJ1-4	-	TGCAGCGCCCACACAAATGAAAAACTGTTTTTT	CSAHTNEKLFF
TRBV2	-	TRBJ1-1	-	TGTGCCAGCAGTGACCCAGGGGTAATGGTTATCTTT	CASSDPGVMVIF
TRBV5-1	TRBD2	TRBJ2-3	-	TGCGCCAGCAGCCCCGGGACTAGCGGGAGGGTTTCAGATACGCAGTATTTT	CASSPGTSGRVSDTQYF
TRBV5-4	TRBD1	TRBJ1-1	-	TGTGCCAGCAGCTTCCCAGGGGGCGGGAACACTGAAGCTTTCTTT	CASSFPGGGNTEAFF
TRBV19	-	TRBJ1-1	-	TGTGCCAGTAGGTGGACGGGACAGAACACTGAAGCTTTCTTT	CASRWTGQNTEAFF
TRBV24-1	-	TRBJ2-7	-	TGTGCCACCAGTGACGCCGACAGTTTGATTACCTACGAGCAGTACTTC	CATSDADSLITYEQYF
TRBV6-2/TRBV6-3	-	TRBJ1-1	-	TGTGCCAGCAGTCCCTCGACAGGAGCGAACACTGAAGCTTTCTTT	CASSPSTGANTEAFF
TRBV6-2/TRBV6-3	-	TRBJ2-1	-	TGTGCCAGCAGTATAAACAATGAGCAGTTCTTC	CASSINNEQFF
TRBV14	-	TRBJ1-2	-	TGTGCCAGCAGCCAAGCCCAGGGGCGCGGCTATGGCTACACCTTC	CASSQAQGRGYGYTF
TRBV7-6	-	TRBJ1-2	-	TGTGCCAGCAGCTATGGCGGTCGGAGGGGAACTAACTATGGCTACACCTTC	CASSYGGRRGTNYGYTF
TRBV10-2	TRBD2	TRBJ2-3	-	TGCGCCAGCCGGGACTACCCTACTGATACGCAGTATTTT	CASRDYPTDTQYF
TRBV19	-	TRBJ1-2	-	TGTGCCAGTAGGACCCCCAATGGGGGGAATGGCTACACCTTC	CASRTPNGGNGYTF
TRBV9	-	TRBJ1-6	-	TGTGCCAGCAGCGTAGAAGGCGCCGGGGGTTCACCCCTCCACTTT	CASSVEGAGGSPLHF
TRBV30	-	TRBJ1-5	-	TGTGCCTGGAACCCGAGCCCTCAGCCCCAGCATTTT	CAWNPSPQPQHF
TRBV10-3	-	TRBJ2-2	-	TGTGCCATCAAGAAACAGGGAAACCTTAACACCGGGGAGCTGTTTTTT	CAIKKQGNLNTGELFF
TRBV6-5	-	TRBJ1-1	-	TGTGCCAGCAGCAAAGGGGGGGGCACTGAAGCTTTCTTT	CASSKGGGTEAFF
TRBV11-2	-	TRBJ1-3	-	TGTGCCAGCAGTTTTTCGGGGGGAAACACCATATATTTT	CASSFSGGNTIYF
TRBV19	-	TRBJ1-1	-	TGTGCCAGTAGTATAGTCGGCAGGGGATACTTGAACACTGAAGCTTTCTTT	CASSIVGRGYLNTEAFF
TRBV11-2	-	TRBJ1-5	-	TGTGCCAGCAGCTTAAGGGCAGGGGATAGCAATCAGCCCCAGCATTTT	CASSLRAGDSNQPQHF
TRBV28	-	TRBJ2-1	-	TGTGCCAGCAGTACAAGACAGGAGACCATTTACAATGAGCAGTTCTTC	CASSTRQETIYNEQFF
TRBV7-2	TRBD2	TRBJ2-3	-	TGTGCCACCGGTAGCGGGAGGGCCAGGGCAGATACGCAGTATTTT	CATGSGRARADTQYF
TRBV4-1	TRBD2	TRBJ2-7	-	TGCGCCAGCAGCCAAGAGGGACTAGCGGGAAACTACGAGCAGTACTTC	CASSQEGLAGNYEQYF
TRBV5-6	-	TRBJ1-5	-	TGTGCCAGCAGCATGACAGGCCGGGGTCAGCCCCAGCATTTT	CASSMTGRGQPQHF
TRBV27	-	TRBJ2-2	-	TGTGCCAGCAGTTTGGGCGTAACCGGGGAGCTGTTTTTT	CASSLGVTGELFF
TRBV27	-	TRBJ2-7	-	TGTGCCAGCAGTTTTAGGGGGGGGTACGAGCAGTACTTC	CASSFRGGYEQYF
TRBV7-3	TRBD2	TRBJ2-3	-	TGTGCCAGCAGCTTATCGGGACTAGCGGACACAGATACGCAGTATTTT	CASSLSGLADTDTQYF
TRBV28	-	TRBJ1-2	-	TGTGCCAGCAGTCCCCGGGTCAACTATGGCTACACCTTC	CASSPRVNYGYTF
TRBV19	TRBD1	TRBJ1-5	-	TGTGCCAGTAAAGTCACCCGGACAGGGGCAACTAGCAATCAGCCCCAGCATTTT	CASKVTRTGATSNQPQHF
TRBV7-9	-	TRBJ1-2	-	TGTGCCAGCAGCTTAGAACCTCAGGCAAACTATGGCTACACCTTC	CASSLEPQANYGYTF
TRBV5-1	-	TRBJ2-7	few	TGCGCCAGCAGCTTGGGCGGGGTACCCTACGAGCAGTACTTC	CASSLGGVPYEQYF
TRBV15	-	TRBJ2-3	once	TGTGCCACCAGCAGAGATCGGGACTCCACAGATACGCAGTATTTT	CATSRDRDSTDTQYF
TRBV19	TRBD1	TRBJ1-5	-	TGTGCCAGTAGTATTGTGTCACAGGGGTATCAGCCCCAGCATTTT	CASSIVSQGYQPQHF
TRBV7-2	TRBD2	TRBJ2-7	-	TGTGCCAGCAGCTTAGGGACTAGCGTCGGGGAGCAGTACTTC	CASSLGTSVGEQYF
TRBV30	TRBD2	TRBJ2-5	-	TGTGCCTACCGGACTAGCGGGGGGATCCAAGAGACCCAGTACTTC	CAYRTSGGIQETQYF